These 31 T cell receptor beta chains originate from one sample sequenced in a study of blood T cell repertoires in COVID-19. Sequenced by immunoSEQ multiplex PCR; TCRdb stores in-frame clones only, minus some. The sample has 200,000 to 250,000 clones; less than 85% are singletons. The sequencing sample was made of peripheral blood. These receptors originate from an elderly woman with active or convalescent COVID-19.

CDR3 protein: CASSQHPSGVNEKLFF. The CDR3 nucleotides are TGTGCCAGCAGCCAACACCCCTCAGGGGTTAATGAAAAACTGTTTTTT. This chain uses TRBV4-2 with TRBJ1-4, with D tentatively TRBD1 (6 bases). The V gene's germline CDR1 is LGHNA and CDR2 YNFKEQ. Trimming removed 2 bases at V and 4 bases at J, with 14 bases between. CDR3 length: 16 residues.

The V and J genes are TRBV6-2 or TRBV6-3 and TRBJ2-7; D gene ambiguous. The V end lost 2 bases, the J end lost 7 bases, and 6 bases lay between the germline ends. There are 11 residues in the CDR3. CDR1 is MNHEY and CDR2 is SVGEGT in the germline V gene. As DNA, the CDR3 is TGTGCCAGCAGTTACGTCAGGGAGCAGTACTTC. Translating gives CASSYVREQYF.

To note about this clone: The junction differs from germline at one of its ends, possibly a read error. The rearrangement uses TRBV12-3 or TRBV12-4 and TRBJ1-1; 7 bases line up with TRBD1. This CDR3 has 12 amino acids. As DNA, the CDR3 is TGTGCCAGCAGGGAAGGCGGGGACAGAGGCTTTTTT. Amino acid sequence: CASREGGDRGFF.

A single count supports this clone. The chain employs TRBV29-1 and TRBJ2-1, with 10 nucleotides matching TRBD2. The CDR3 is made up of 17 amino acids. V lost 3 bases and J lost 0; bases outside the gene matches: 8. Germline V lookup: CDR1 SQVTM, CDR2 ANQGSEA. Here the CDR3 DNA reads TGCAGCGTTGACTTACTAGCGGGAACAAGCTCCTACAATGAGCAGTTCTTC. It specifies CSVDLLAGTSSYNEQFF.

V is TRBV6-4 and J is TRBJ2-3, with 14 bases lining up with TRBD2. J was trimmed by 4 bases and V by 6 bases; bases with no gene match: 3. The CDR3 consists of 15 residues. Germline lookup yields CDR1 MRHNA and CDR2 SNTAGT. CDR3 in amino acids: CASSEGLAGADTQYF. The CDR3 coding sequence is TGTGCCAGCAGCGAGGGACTAGCGGGAGCAGATACGCAGTATTTT.

This chain links TRBV20-1 with TRBJ1-2; TRBD1 matches 7 bases. V shed 3 bases and J 2 bases; nucleotides not matched to a gene: 3. The CDR3 runs to 13 residues. Germline V gene lookup returns CDR1 DFQATT and CDR2 SNEGSKA (reference sequence). The CDR3 region has the DNA TGCAGTGCTAGTGTACAGGGGAACTATGGCTACACCTTC. Residues: CSASVQGNYGYTF.

The V and J genes are TRBV4-1 and TRBJ2-1; 7 bases map to TRBD1. The length of the CDR3 is 17 residues. Germline assignment: CDR1 MGHRA and CDR2 YSYEKL. The V gene end was trimmed by 4 bases and the J gene end by 5 bases; junction bases not matched to a gene: 14. For the CDR3, the DNA is TGCGCCAGCAGCCCAATCCAGGCAGGGGGATTTGACAATGAGCAGTTCTTC. Protein product: CASSPIQAGGFDNEQFF.

The rearrangement uses TRBV24-1 and TRBJ2-3; the match to TRBD2 covers 11 bases. V trimming: 4 bases; J trimming: 1 base; junction bases outside the gene matches: 3. The CDR3 totals 16 residues. The germline V gene has CDR1 KGHDR and CDR2 SFDVKD. DNA for the CDR3: TGTGCCACCAGTGACACTAGCGGGAGTCGCACAGATACGCAGTATTTT. Protein sequence: CATSDTSGSRTDTQYF.

This clone has just a few counts. The rearrangement joins TRBV5-1 to TRBJ1-1; TRBD1 agrees at 7 bases. The CDR3 contains 14 residues. Germline CDR1 is SGHRS and CDR2 is YFSETQ. J lost 0 bases, V lost 5 bases, and 4 bases had no gene match. The CDR3 region has the DNA TGCGCCAGCAGGGGACAGAACCTGAACACTGAAGCTTTCTTT. Its translation is CASRGQNLNTEAFF. Supplemented by reference TRBV5-1 and TRBJ1-1, the full variable domain reads KAGVTQTPRYLIKTRGQQVTLSCSPISGHRSVSWYQQTPGQGLQFLFEYFSETQRNKGNFPGRFSGRQFSNSRSEMNVSTLELGDSALYLCASRGQNLNTEAFFGQGTRLTVV.

CDR3 nucleotides: TGCGCCAGCAGCTTGGGACAGGTCACCCCTGGAAACACCATATATTTT. Its translation is CASSLGQVTPGNTIYF. The chain carries TRBV5-1 and TRBJ1-3, with a tentative D call TRBD1 (6 bases). Germline V CDR1 and CDR2: SGHRS, YFSETQ. The CDR3 contains 16 residues. The V end was cut by 0 bases, the J end by 2 bases, with 12 bases between.

This clone has ten or more counts. The chain has TRBV3-1 (or the pseudogene TRBV3-2) and TRBJ2-7; TRBD1 matches at 9 bases. Germline V gene sequence: CDR1 LGHDT, CDR2 YNNKEL (reference sequence). This CDR3 contains 16 residues. The trim removed 0 bases at V and 3 bases at J, leaving 6 bases unmatched. For the CDR3, the DNA is TGTGCCAGCAGCCAAGAACCGGGACAGGGCCACTACGAGCAGTACTTC. This encodes CASSQEPGQGHYEQYF.

The chain couples TRBV7-7 to TRBJ2-1; D is undetermined. V shed 0 bases and J shed 7 bases, with 7 bases lying between them. The CDR3 sequence is 13 residues long. Germline loops: CDR1 SSHAT, CDR2 FNYEAQ (reference sequence). For the CDR3, the DNA is TGTGCCAGCAGCTTAGCCTGGGCAAATGAGCAGTTCTTC. Translated: CASSLAWANEQFF.

The chain is built from TRBV5-1 and TRBJ1-4; D is perhaps TRBD1 (5 bases). The germline CDR1 and CDR2 sequences are SGHRS and YFSETQ. The CDR3 has 14 residues. With 5 bases removed from V and 0 bases from J, the gap between germline ends came to 8 bases. The CDR3, as DNA: TGCGCCAGCAGTCGGGGGACAACTAATGAAAAACTGTTTTTT. Translating it yields CASSRGTTNEKLFF.

The rearrangement links TRBV28 to TRBJ2-1; D perhaps matches TRBD1 (6 bases). The germline V gene has CDR1 MDHEN and CDR2 SYDVKM. The ends were cut back, 6 bases at V and 6 bases at J, with 24 bases in the middle. CDR3 length: 17 residues. CDR3 DNA: TGTGCCAGCAGGCCGACACTAGGGCGTTTAGGGGGCAATGAGCAGTTCTTC. It is translated as CASRPTLGRLGGNEQFF.

The chain links TRBV3-1 (or the pseudogene TRBV3-2) to TRBJ2-5; D may be TRBD1 (5 bases). Germline CDR1 and CDR2: LGHDT and YNNKEL (reference sequence). The V and J ends lost 1 base and 4 bases respectively, with 13 bases between them. This CDR3 contains 15 residues. The chain's CDR3 is CASSQGGRAIETQYF. CDR3 DNA: TGTGCCAGCAGCCAAGGCGGCAGGGCAATAGAGACCCAGTACTTC.

This chain joins TRBV5-6 and TRBJ1-2; D is uncertain. The CDR3 is 14 amino acids. Germline V gene lookup returns CDR1 SGHDT and CDR2 YYEEEE. The V end was cut by 7 bases, the J end by 6 bases, with 19 bases between. Written as DNA, the CDR3 is TGTGCCAGCGTGCGCCAGACGATTGACAATGGCTACACCTTC. This gives the protein CASVRQTIDNGYTF. Variable domain in full (rest from reference TRBV5-6 and TRBJ1-2): DAGVTQSPTHLIKTRGQQVTLRCSPKSGHDTVSWYQQALGQGPQFIFQYYEEEERQRGNFPDRFSGHQFPNYSSELNVNALLLGDSALYLCASVRQTIDNGYTFGSGTRLTVV.

This clone was seen only once. The chain links TRBV5-1 to TRBJ2-3; 7 bases are shared with TRBD1. CDR3 length: 14 amino acids. V lost 5 bases to trimming and J lost 1 base; unmatched junction nucleotides: 4. Germline V gene data show CDR1 as SGHRS and CDR2 as YFSETQ. The CDR3 coding sequence is TGCGCCAGCAGGAGTCAGGGGGGCACAGATACGCAGTATTTT. Its protein is CASRSQGGTDTQYF.

In this sample, this clone turned up a few times. The chain links TRBV9 to TRBJ2-3; no clear D. Per the germline V gene, CDR1 is SGDLS and CDR2 is YYNGEE. The V end was cut by 7 bases, the J end by 8 bases, with 8 bases between. This CDR3 has 10 amino acids. CDR3 DNA sequence: TGTGCCAGCGGCCAGGCTACGCAGTATTTT. It codes for CASGQATQYF.

The sample holds a few counts of this clone. V gene TRBV20-1 combines with J gene TRBJ1-2, with D possibly matching TRBD1 (5 bases). The CDR3 totals 11 residues. Germline values: CDR1 DFQATT, CDR2 SNEGSKA (reference sequence). Between the trimmed V and J ends, which lost 7 bases and 0 bases, there was a span of 6 bases. The CDR3 sequence is CSGRANYGYTF. CDR3 coding DNA: TGCAGTGGCAGGGCTAACTATGGCTACACCTTC.

This chain joins TRBV27 and TRBJ2-7; D may be TRBD2 (5 bases). The germline CDR1 and CDR2 sequences are MNHEY and SMNVEV (reference sequence). This CDR3 region has 13 residues. V was trimmed by 5 bases and J by 7 bases, leaving 15 bases between them. DNA for the CDR3: TGTGCCAGCAGTATGCTAACGACGGGGGAGCAGTACTTC. It yields the protein CASSMLTTGEQYF.

The sample holds a few counts of this clone. The CDR3 spells CATSERGRGSAFF. CDR3 nucleotide sequence: TGTGCCACCAGTGAAAGGGGGCGCGGCTCAGCTTTCTTT. This chain uses TRBV24-1 with TRBJ1-1; 7 bases are a match to TRBD1. V shed 4 bases and J 10 bases; nucleotides not matched to a gene: 8. Germline CDR1 and CDR2: KGHDR and SFDVKD. There are 13 residues in the CDR3.

The chain joins TRBV29-1 to TRBJ2-5; D is ambiguous. V was cut by 3 bases and J by 1 base, with 6 bases left in between. Germline V CDR1 and CDR2: SQVTM, ANQGSEA. This CDR3 region has 12 residues. The CDR3 loop reads CSVDDFQETQYF. The CDR3 coding sequence is TGCAGCGTTGATGACTTCCAAGAGACCCAGTACTTC.

This clone has only a few counts. The chain recombines TRBV5-6 with TRBJ1-5; 8 positions match TRBD1. CDR1 SGHDT and CDR2 YYEEEE come from the germline V gene. CDR3 length: 15 residues. Unmatched junction bases numbered 5, after V lost 1 base and J lost 5 bases. CDR3 region: CASSLRQGAYQPQHF. The CDR3 DNA reads as TGTGCCAGCAGCTTGCGCCAGGGGGCCTATCAGCCCCAGCATTTT.

J is TRBJ2-5 and V is TRBV7-7, with D hard to call. The CDR3 spans 13 residues. Germline V CDR1 and CDR2: SSHAT, FNYEAQ (reference sequence). V lost 7 bases and J 2 bases, leaving 11 bases between the germline ends. The CDR3 loop is CASTSNMQETQYF. CDR3 nucleotides: TGTGCCAGCACGTCCAACATGCAAGAGACCCAGTACTTC. The full variable domain, with the rest looked up from reference TRBV7-7 and TRBJ2-5, is GAGVSQSPRYKVTKRGQDVTLRCDPISSHATLYWYQQALGQGPEFLTYFNYEAQPDKSGLPSDRFSAERPEGSISTLTIQRTEQRDSAMYRCASTSNMQETQYFGPGTRLLVL.

This chain connects TRBV4-1 to TRBJ1-1; TRBD1 matches 10 bases. Per the germline V gene, CDR1 is MGHRA and CDR2 is YSYEKL. The ends lost 4 bases at V and 5 bases at J; junction bases unmatched: 10. This CDR3 region has 16 residues. The CDR3 DNA reads as TGCGCCAGCAGCCGTTCCCGGGACAGGGGTCGGACTGAAGCTTTCTTT. Encoded protein: CASSRSRDRGRTEAFF.

V gene TRBV7-9 combines with J gene TRBJ1-2; D ambiguous. V lost 5 bases and J lost 5, with 15 bases in between. Germline loops: CDR1 SEHNR, CDR2 FQNEAQ (reference sequence). The CDR3 sequence is 14 residues long. In DNA form, the CDR3 reads TGTGCCAGCAGCGACACGGGAGTTCGGTATGGCTACACCTTC. Translated: CASSDTGVRYGYTF.

This sequence joins TRBV27 and TRBJ1-1; D may be TRBD1 (5 bases). Germline lookup yields CDR1 MNHEY and CDR2 SMNVEV (reference sequence). V was trimmed by 8 bases and J by 11 bases, leaving 18 bases between them. CDR3 length: 12 amino acids. CDR3 residues: CASAALPGSAFF. The CDR3 coding sequence is TGTGCCAGCGCAGCGTTACCAGGGTCGGCTTTCTTT.

The rearrangement uses TRBV5-1 and TRBJ2-5, with 9 bases fitting TRBD2. Germline loops: CDR1 SGHRS, CDR2 YFSETQ. The V segment lost 4 bases and the J segment 1 base; nucleotides outside the gene matches: 8. CDR3 length equals 16 residues. CDR3 DNA sequence: TGCGCCAGCAGCCCAATAGCGGGAGTGCTCCAAGAGACCCAGTACTTC. Translating gives CASSPIAGVLQETQYF.

The chain employs TRBV25-1 and TRBJ1-1; D is undetermined. This CDR3 contains 14 residues. Per germline, CDR1 MGHDK and CDR2 SYGVNS. V was shortened by 3 bases and J by 4 bases, with 12 bases between the two germline ends. DNA of the CDR3: TGTGCCAGCAGTGAGGAGGCCTTGAGCACTGAAGCTTTCTTT. This sequence encodes CASSEEALSTEAFF.

This clone was observed a few times. This chain joins TRBV6-5 and TRBJ1-5; a weak D match, TRBD1 (6 bases). The germline V gene encodes CDR1 MNHEY and CDR2 SVGAGI. The CDR3 contains 15 residues. V dropped 6 bases and J dropped 0 bases, with 12 bases sitting between them. CDR3 amino acids: CASRSQGYSNQPQHF. The DNA for the CDR3 is TGTGCCAGCAGGAGTCAGGGGTATAGCAATCAGCCCCAGCATTTT.

This clone was found once. This sample also contains other DNA sequences that code for the same CDR3. This chain connects TRBV19 to TRBJ1-5, with TRBD1 matching 8 bases. CDR3 length: 14 amino acids. V was clipped by 6 bases and J by 4 bases; unmatched bases: 5. Germline V gives CDR1 LNHDA, CDR2 SQIVND (reference sequence). The chain's CDR3 is CASSKGQGNQPQHF. DNA of the CDR3: TGTGCCAGTAGCAAAGGACAGGGAAATCAGCCCCAGCATTTT.